This T cell receptor beta chain was captured in a study of regulatory T cells in long-lasting Graves disease. Arm-PCR of CDR3 regions and iRepertoire HTBI primers were used to build TCR beta libraries. From the multiplex PCR reads, TCRdb called clonotypes with MiXCR, one entry per CDR3 protein. Here the sample spans 350,000 to 400,000 distinct CDR3 sequences, roughly a sixth being singletons. Time point defined: newly diagnosed GD, antithyroid drugs for less than 3 months. PBMC-extracted RNA yielded the TCR library. Doctors identified Graves' disease using the American Thyroid Association guidelines. This clonotype has ten or more counts. V was trimmed by 1 base and J by 0 bases, leaving 21 bases between them. CDR1 SGHTA and CDR2 FQGNSA come from the germline V gene. CDR3 length: 19 residues.

Sequenced here: peripheral blood mononuclear cells (PBMCs), sampled at new diagnosis, from a patient treated with antithyroid drugs. This TCR was recovered from a female donor with Graves disease. This chain links TRBV7-2 with TRBJ1-1; no definite D call. Here the CDR3 DNA reads TGTGCCAGCAGCTTAGTCCAACTCGGGAGGCAAGGTTTGAACACTGAAGCTTTCTTT. Translated: CASSLVQLGRQGLNTEAFF.